The 25 T cell receptor beta chains below were found in one sample sequenced in a study of blood T cell repertoires in COVID-19. Here immunoSEQ multiplex PCR was the method, and the copy in TCRdb shows in-frame clones only, minus some. The table records around 94,000 clones, 75% to 95% of them present only once. The specimen sequenced was peripheral blood. The source is a man aged 18 to 30 with acute or convalescent COVID-19.

The chain employs TRBV7-9 and TRBJ2-7; D possibly corresponds to TRBD2 (5 bases). Trimming stripped 1 base from V and 2 bases from J, with 9 bases between. The length of the CDR3 is 14 residues. CDR1 and CDR2 (germline): SEHNR, FQNEAQ (reference sequence). CDR3 sequence (DNA): TGTGCCAGCAGCTTAGGGACTTACACCTACGAGCAGTACTTC. Translated, it gives CASSLGTYTYEQYF.

The chain recombines TRBV7-8 with TRBJ2-5; no firm D call. The V and J ends lost 2 bases and 0 bases respectively, with 7 bases between them. The CDR3 runs to 14 residues. Germline V gene lookup returns CDR1 SGHVS and CDR2 FQNEAQ. This CDR3 reads CASSLSLYQETQYF. DNA for the CDR3: TGTGCCAGCAGCTTATCCCTGTACCAAGAGACCCAGTACTTC.

This chain's CDR3 is CSGKGGTGRNTEAFF. In nucleotides, the CDR3 is TGCAGCGGGAAAGGGGGGACAGGGAGGAACACTGAAGCTTTCTTT. This chain connects TRBV29-1 to TRBJ1-1; 9 nucleotides match TRBD1. Germline CDR1 SQVTM, CDR2 ANQGSEA. There are 15 residues in the CDR3. V was clipped by 7 bases and J by 1 base; unmatched bases: 10.

The gene calls are TRBV30 and TRBJ2-7, with TRBD1 identical over 7 bases. Germline V CDR1 and CDR2: GTSNPN, SVGIG (reference sequence). The V segment lost 4 bases and the J segment 3 bases; nucleotides outside the gene matches: 3. CDR3 length equals 12 residues. CDR3 loop: CAWTGGFYEQYF. CDR3 in DNA: TGTGCCTGGACAGGGGGATTCTACGAGCAGTACTTC.

This clone was recorded only once. The V call is TRBV10-3, the J call TRBJ1-1, with D possibly TRBD1 on 6 matching bases. V shed 6 bases and J shed 1 base, with 9 bases lying between them. The CDR3 runs 13 residues. CDR1 and CDR2 from the germline V gene are ENHRY and SYGVKD. The CDR3 nucleotides are TGTGCCATCAGCGAGGACAGGAACACTGAAGCTTTCTTT. The encoded protein is CAISEDRNTEAFF.

The rearrangement joins TRBV30 to TRBJ1-1; 7 bases agree with TRBD1. Germline trimming cut 5 bases from V and 1 base from J; bases unmatched to any gene: 7. Per the germline V gene, CDR1 is GTSNPN and CDR2 is SVGIG (reference sequence). The CDR3 loop spans 14 amino acids. CDR3 bases: TGTGCCTGGGTATACAGGGGAAAGAACACTGAAGCTTTCTTT. Its protein product is CAWVYRGKNTEAFF.

This clone was counted once. The chain links TRBV27 to TRBJ2-1; 7 bases align to TRBD1. Trimming cost V 3 bases and J 4 bases; bases outside gene matches: 9. This CDR3 is 16 amino acids long. Germline V lookup: CDR1 MNHEY, CDR2 SMNVEV (reference sequence). The CDR3 bases are TGTGCCAGCAGTTTGGGGACAGCTCCTCCATACAATGAGCAGTTCTTC. It encodes CASSLGTAPPYNEQFF.

The rearrangement uses TRBV9 and TRBJ2-2, with 9 bases fitting TRBD1. This CDR3 has 16 residues. CDR1 is SGDLS, CDR2 YYNGEE, per germline. The V segment lost 4 bases and the J segment 3 bases; nucleotides outside the gene matches: 7. This CDR3 is CASSPRTGDHTGELFF. Here the CDR3 DNA reads TGTGCCAGCAGCCCCCGGACAGGGGATCACACCGGGGAGCTGTTTTTT.

This clone was seen more than once but under ten times. The chain recombines TRBV15 with TRBJ2-1, with 7 bases identical to TRBD2. CDR3 length: 17 amino acids. Germline-derived CDR1 and CDR2 are LNHNV and YYDKDF (reference sequence). V shed 0 bases and J 2 bases; nucleotides not matched to a gene: 7. Here the CDR3 DNA reads TGTGCCACCAGCAGAGAACAAGCGGGGCATGCCTACAATGAGCAGTTCTTC. It yields the protein CATSREQAGHAYNEQFF.

The V call is TRBV19, the J call TRBJ2-2, with TRBD1 matching over 8 bases. Trimming took 8 bases from V and 6 from J; bases not matched to a gene: 11. The CDR3 is 15 residues long. The germline CDR1 and CDR2 sequences are LNHDA and SQIVND (reference sequence). The CDR3 DNA reads as TGTGCCAGTTACCCTACAGGGGGTAGTGCCGGGGAGCTGTTTTTT. It yields the protein CASYPTGGSAGELFF.

The chain joins TRBV3-1 (or the pseudogene TRBV3-2) to TRBJ2-5; 9 bases map to TRBD2. CDR1 and CDR2 from the germline V gene are LGHDT and YNNKEL (reference sequence). The CDR3 sequence is 14 residues long. Unmatched junction bases numbered 5, after V lost 4 bases and J lost 5 bases. CDR3 DNA sequence: TGTGCCAGCAGCCTAGCGGGAGCGGTTGAGACCCAGTACTTC. Translation: CASSLAGAVETQYF.

The chain has TRBV28 and TRBJ1-2; D may be TRBD1 (6 bases). With 3 bases removed from V and 8 bases from J, the gap between germline ends came to 16 bases. Germline-derived CDR1 and CDR2 are MDHEN and SYDVKM. This CDR3 region has 14 residues. DNA for the CDR3: TGTGCCAGCAGTTTGCGGGGGCGGAACGGCGGCTACACCTTC. Translation: CASSLRGRNGGYTF.

This chain uses TRBV6-5 with TRBJ1-2; D is uncertain. The CDR3 runs 14 residues. V gave up 5 bases and J gave up 4 bases, with 14 bases separating them. Per germline, CDR1 MNHEY and CDR2 SVGAGI. The CDR3 DNA reads as TGTGCCAGCAGTCTGGAACGGGGTGGCTATGGCTACACCTTC. Translated, it gives CASSLERGGYGYTF.

The V and J genes are TRBV7-9 and TRBJ2-3; TRBD1 is a possible D gene (5 bases). The CDR3 spans 15 residues. The germline CDR1 and CDR2 sequences are SEHNR and FQNEAQ (reference sequence). V lost 1 base and J 11 bases, leaving 19 bases between the germline ends. CDR3 nucleotides: TGTGCCAGCAGCTTAGGGGCGGCAGGGTTGTTAGGGCAGTATTTT. The encoded protein is CASSLGAAGLLGQYF.

This chain joins TRBV7-2 and TRBJ2-7, with TRBD2 identical over 7 bases. The V gene end was trimmed by 5 bases and the J gene end by 3 bases; junction bases not matched to a gene: 19. The CDR3 has 18 residues. Germline loops: CDR1 SGHTA, CDR2 FQGNSA. The CDR3 DNA reads TGTGCCAGCAGCCCCAACCCTCCAGGACTAGGACGGGGCTACGAGCAGTACTTC. This codes for CASSPNPPGLGRGYEQYF.

The chain recombines TRBV10-1 with TRBJ2-7; D is unclear. Germline assignment: CDR1 WNHNN and CDR2 SYGVQD (reference sequence). This CDR3 has 12 residues. With 3 bases removed from V and 4 bases from J, the gap between germline ends came to 7 bases. The CDR3 DNA is TGCGCCAGCAGTGACAGGCTGTACGAGCAGTACTTC. Encoded protein: CASSDRLYEQYF.

V usage is TRBV5-1 and J usage is TRBJ1-1, with unresolved D. The CDR3 spans 13 residues. The germline V gene encodes CDR1 SGHRS and CDR2 YFSETQ. V was cut by 0 bases and J by 6 bases, with 9 bases left in between. The DNA of the CDR3 is TGCGCCAGCAGCTTGGTAGCGCCGCCTGAAGCTTTCTTT. This encodes CASSLVAPPEAFF. The full variable domain, its missing parts supplied by reference TRBV5-1 and TRBJ1-1, is KAGVTQTPRYLIKTRGQQVTLSCSPISGHRSVSWYQQTPGQGLQFLFEYFSETQRNKGNFPGRFSGRQFSNSRSEMNVSTLELGDSALYLCASSLVAPPEAFFGQGTRLTVV.

The chain couples TRBV24-1 to TRBJ2-6; a weak D match, TRBD1 (6 bases). The V end lost 4 bases, the J end lost 2 bases, and 11 bases lay between the germline ends. The CDR3 loop spans 16 amino acids. Germline V gene sequence: CDR1 KGHDR, CDR2 SFDVKD. The CDR3 region has the DNA TGTGCCACCAGTGACCCCACAGGGACTGGGGCCAACGTCCTGACTTTC. Translating it yields CATSDPTGTGANVLTF.

The CDR3 DNA is TGTGCCAGCAGCTTAGCTGGCGGGGAGGAGACCCAGTACTTC. Amino acids: CASSLAGGEETQYF. This chain connects TRBV7-2 to TRBJ2-5, with D perhaps TRBD2 (6 bases). Germline CDR1 is SGHTA and CDR2 is FQGNSA. This CDR3 region has 14 residues. V was trimmed by 0 bases and J by 5 bases, leaving 10 bases between them.

V is TRBV6-5 and J is TRBJ2-1; 10 bases map to TRBD2. With 2 bases clipped from V and 8 bases from J, the junction kept 9 bases outside the gene matches. The CDR3 contains 16 residues. Germline CDR1 is MNHEY and CDR2 is SVGAGI. CDR3 DNA sequence: TGTGCCAGCAGTTACCAGGCCCTAGCGGGAGCGGATGAGCAGTTCTTC. Its translation: CASSYQALAGADEQFF.

The V gene is TRBV15, the J gene TRBJ2-7; 10 nucleotides match TRBD2. The germline V gene has CDR1 LNHNV and CDR2 YYDKDF (reference sequence). This CDR3 is built from 19 residues. With V trimmed by 5 bases and J by 2 bases, 18 bases remained unmatched. The CDR3, as DNA: TGTGCCACCAGCGGTTCGACAGGGAGAACTAGCGGGGCCACCTACGAGCAGTACTTC. Translated, it gives CATSGSTGRTSGATYEQYF.

This chain uses TRBV4-2 with TRBJ2-1, with TRBD1 matching over 7 bases. The V and J ends lost 1 base and 7 bases, in that order; junction bases with no gene match: 7. Germline lookup yields CDR1 LGHNA and CDR2 YNFKEQ. The CDR3 contains 15 residues. CDR3 in amino acids: CASSQVTGAGNEQFF. DNA for the CDR3: TGTGCCAGCAGCCAAGTCACAGGGGCCGGGAATGAGCAGTTCTTC.

This clone showed up just once. The V and J genes are TRBV10-2 and TRBJ2-2, with 12 bases matching TRBD1. V gave up 6 bases and J gave up 6 bases; unmatched junction bases: 2. The CDR3 has 14 residues. Looked up from germline, CDR1 is WSHSY and CDR2 is SAAADI. The CDR3 DNA reads TGCGCCAGCAGGGGACAGGGGGCAGCCGGGGAGCTGTTTTTT. Amino acid sequence: CASRGQGAAGELFF.

The chain couples TRBV7-9 to TRBJ1-1; TRBD1 aligns across 7 bases. The CDR3 extends over 17 amino acids. After removal of 4 bases from V and 4 bases from J, the junction contained 15 bases not matched to a gene. Germline CDR1 reads SEHNR; CDR2 reads FQNEAQ (reference sequence). The CDR3 loop is CASSSRQGLIGSTEAFF. CDR3 DNA: TGTGCCAGCAGCTCCAGACAGGGCTTGATCGGGAGCACTGAAGCTTTCTTT.

CDR3 loop: CASSLIPGLLPLHF. The CDR3 DNA is TGTGCCAGCAGCTTAATACCAGGGCTACTACCCCTCCACTTT. The rearrangement joins TRBV11-2 to TRBJ1-6; weak D call: TRBD1 (5 bases). Germline lookup yields CDR1 SGHAT and CDR2 FQNNGV. The CDR3 sequence is 14 residues long. Trimming took 2 bases from V and 12 from J, leaving 14 bases between them.